This T cell receptor (beta chain) comes out of a study of cytomegalovirus exposure and HLA in healthy donors. Findings and limits, study-wide: Owing to their indistinguishability, certain V segments, notably TRBV6-2 and TRBV6-3, were excluded. The authors judged a highly shared variant cluster likely a sequencing artifact. Listed as cytomegalovirus-associated were 150 or so TCR beta chains.

Concerning this clone itself: Its antigen remains unidentified.

Researchers ran the PCR with 60 Vbeta and 13 Jbeta primers. As processed by the authors: A later analysis counted approximately 80 million unique TCR beta chains, some 11 million shared. Here immunoSEQ multiplex PCR was the method, and the copy in TCRdb shows in-frame clones only, minus some. V, J and clone size were drawn from that table, and D and trimming were deduced from the DNA. Among about 130,000 clones listed, about 78% were seen once. The CDR3 spans 15 residues. The germline V gene encodes CDR1 MGHRA and CDR2 YSYEKL. Source material: PBMCs. This sequence originates from a female donor in good health and CMV-seronegative. This chain connects TRBV4-1 to TRBJ2-5; TRBD1 is a possible D gene (5 bases). Matching the DNA end better, TRBJ2-7 makes the J call doubtful. The CDR3 DNA sequence: TGCGCCAGCAGCTTAGGTCAGGGATTCGTCTACGAGCAGTACTTC. As protein: CASSLGQGFVYEQYF.